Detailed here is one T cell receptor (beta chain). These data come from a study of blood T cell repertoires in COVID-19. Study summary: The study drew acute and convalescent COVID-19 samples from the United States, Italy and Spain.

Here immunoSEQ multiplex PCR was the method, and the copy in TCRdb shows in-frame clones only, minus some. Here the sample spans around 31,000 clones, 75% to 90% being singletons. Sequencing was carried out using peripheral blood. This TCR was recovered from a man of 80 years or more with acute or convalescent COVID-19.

This CDR3 is CASSQDQTGGRETQYF. CDR3 coding DNA: TGTGCCAGCAGCCAAGATCAAACAGGGGGACGAGAGACCCAGTACTTC. The chain carries TRBV3-1 (or the pseudogene TRBV3-2) and TRBJ2-5; TRBD1 agrees at 8 bases. Germline trimming cut 0 bases from V and 4 bases from J; bases unmatched to any gene: 7. The germline CDR1 and CDR2 sequences are LGHDT and YNNKEL (reference sequence). This CDR3 has 16 residues.